These 23 T cell receptor beta chains came from one sample sequenced in a study of breast tumors, draining lymph nodes, adjacent tissues. Axillary draining lymph nodes of breast cancer patients supplied the node samples. A single record per CDR3 protein comes from TCRdb applying MiXCR to the multiplex PCR reads. The sample has roughly 130,000 distinct CDR3 sequences, about 31% seen once. Sequencing was carried out using axillary lymph node tissue. These receptors came from a female donor with breast cancer. Some clones in this sample may be carry-over from other donors' samples.

J is TRBJ1-2 and V is TRBV2; tentatively, D is TRBD1 (5 bases). The CDR3 spans 13 residues. In germline, CDR1 is SNHLY, CDR2 FYNNEI. The CDR3 nucleotides read TGTGCTAGAGTAACGGGGGAGGCCTATGGCTACACCTTC. Its protein product is CARVTGEAYGYTF. The full variable domain, in which reference TRBV2 and TRBJ1-2 provide the parts outside the CDR3, is EPEVTQTPSHQVTQMGQEVILRCVPISNHLYFYWYRQILGQKVEFLVSFYNNEISEKSEIFDDQFSVERPDGSNFTLKIRSTKLEDSAMYFCARVTGEAYGYTFGSGTRLTVV.

This clonotype has ten or more counts. J is TRBJ1-2 and V is TRBV4-1; a possible D gene is TRBD1 (5 bases). The length of the CDR3 is 16 residues. Germline V CDR1 and CDR2: MGHRA, YSYEKL. The V and J ends lost 4 bases and 2 bases respectively, with 17 bases between them. CDR3 protein: CASSLVWDVDNYGYTF. The CDR3 DNA reads as TGCGCCAGCAGCCTCGTTTGGGACGTCGACAACTATGGCTACACCTTC.

This clonotype was counted at least ten times. The V and J genes are TRBV7-9 and TRBJ1-2, with D possibly being TRBD1 (5 bases). V lost 5 bases, J lost 5 bases, and 9 bases lay in between. CDR1 is SEHNR and CDR2 is FQNEAQ in the germline V gene (reference sequence). The CDR3 is 12 residues long. CDR3 region: CASSTQGYGYTF. CDR3 sequence (DNA): TGTGCCAGCAGCACTCAGGGTTATGGCTACACCTTC.

Regarding this clonotype: One end of the junction varies from germline; a read error may be responsible. The chain is built from TRBV3-1 and TRBJ2-2; D may be TRBD2 (5 bases). Germline-derived CDR1 and CDR2 are LGHDT and YNNKEL (reference sequence). The CDR3 sequence is 15 residues long. DNA for the CDR3: TGCGCCAGCAGCCAATTTTCGGGAAACACCGGGGAGCTGTTTTTT. Amino acids: CASSQFSGNTGELFF.

V usage is TRBV4-1 and J usage is TRBJ2-5; 7 bases line up with TRBD2. CDR3 length equals 14 residues. J was trimmed by 9 bases and V by 3 bases; bases with no gene match: 10. Per the germline V gene, CDR1 is MGHRA and CDR2 is YSYEKL. The CDR3 region is CASSQRSGRGAQYF. In DNA form, the CDR3 reads TGCGCCAGCAGCCAGAGGTCTGGACGGGGGGCCCAGTACTTC.

V usage is TRBV2 and J usage is TRBJ1-5; 10 bases line up with TRBD1. Germline V gives CDR1 SNHLY, CDR2 FYNNEI. The CDR3 sequence is 14 residues long. V trimming: 5 bases; J trimming: 7 bases; junction bases outside the gene matches: 5. The CDR3 nucleotides read TGTGCCAGCAGTCGGACAGGGGGGAAACAGCCCCAGCATTTT. It encodes CASSRTGGKQPQHF.

Points on this clonotype: One base away lies a much larger clone, so this may be a sequencing read error. The chain combines TRBV11-2 with TRBJ1-2; no clear D gene. The CDR3 extends over 17 amino acids. Per the germline V gene, CDR1 is SGHAT and CDR2 is FQNNGV. CDR3 nucleotides: TGTGCCGGCAGCTTAAACCGCGGCAATCCCATCAAGGAGGGCTACACCTTC. Its translation is CAGSLNRGNPIKEGYTF.

V is TRBV14 and J is TRBJ1-4; 9 bases map to TRBD1. The trim removed 0 bases at V and 2 bases at J, leaving 16 bases unmatched. From germline, CDR1 is SGHDN and CDR2 FVKESK. The CDR3 is 21 amino acids. The CDR3 protein is CASSQDLITSGGTGTNEKLFF. The CDR3 region has the DNA TGTGCCAGCAGCCAAGATCTGATCACGAGCGGGGGGACAGGGACTAATGAAAAACTGTTTTTT. Full variable domain (remainder filled in from reference TRBV14 and TRBJ1-4): EAGVTQFPSHSVIEKGQTVTLRCDPISGHDNLYWYRRVMGKEIKFLLHFVKESKQDESGMPNNRFLAERTGGTYSTLKVQPAELEDSGVYFCASSQDLITSGGTGTNEKLFFGSGTQLSVL.

This clonotype was seen at least ten times. The V and J genes are TRBV7-9 and TRBJ2-7, with D maybe TRBD2 (5 bases). With 0 bases removed from V and 9 bases from J, the gap between germline ends came to 15 bases. This CDR3 has 14 residues. The germline V gene has CDR1 SEHNR and CDR2 FQNEAQ (reference sequence). The CDR3 nucleotides read TGTGCCAGCAGCTTAGCGCGAGAGGGAGAACGGCAGTACTTC. This translates into CASSLAREGERQYF.

CDR3 sequence reads: CATSAPGSSGGIGDEQFF. The CDR3 bases are TGTGCCACCAGTGCACCCGGGTCTAGCGGGGGGATCGGCGATGAGCAGTTCTTC. The chain carries TRBV24-1 and TRBJ2-1; 11 nucleotides match TRBD2. The germline CDR1 and CDR2 sequences are KGHDR and SFDVKD. The CDR3 runs to 18 residues. V lost 5 bases and J lost 8; bases outside the gene matches: 16.

Concerning this clonotype itself: A much more abundant neighbour one base away suggests this may be a read error. The chain couples TRBV5-1 to TRBJ2-1, with D possibly TRBD2 on 6 matching bases. V was cut by 2 bases and J by 13 bases, with 22 bases left in between. CDR3 size: 15 residues. CDR1 is SGHRS and CDR2 is YFSETQ in the germline V gene. The CDR3 spells CASSLAGGGTETQFF. As DNA, the CDR3 is TGCGCCAGCAGCTTAGCTGGGGGAGGAACAGAGACCCAGTTCTTC.

Details on this clonotype: The junction departs from the called germline gene at one end, perhaps through a read error. This chain uses TRBV9 with TRBJ1-6; D is undetermined. The CDR3 is made up of 13 amino acids. Germline V CDR1 and CDR2: SGDLS, YYNGEE. The CDR3 DNA follows: TGTGCTAGCATGGGCGCCCGCCATTCACCCCTCCACTTT. This translates into CASMGARHSPLHF.

This clonotype came up many times. The CDR3 is CASSLDGGPGNEQFF. DNA for the CDR3: TGCGCCAGCAGCTTGGATGGGGGGCCGGGAAATGAGCAGTTCTTC. The rearrangement links TRBV5-1 to TRBJ2-1; the D call may be TRBD1 or TRBD2 (6 bases each). The CDR3 runs 15 residues. The germline V gene has CDR1 SGHRS and CDR2 YFSETQ. Trimming shortened V by 0 bases and J by 7 bases, and 14 bases separated the two germline ends.

This clonotype was recorded many times. The CDR3 sequence: CAISESRDFKEQYV. Written as DNA, the CDR3 is TGTGCCATCAGTGAGTCGAGGGACTTCAAAGAGCAGTACGTC. The V gene is TRBV10-3, the J gene TRBJ2-7, with D possibly matching TRBD2 (6 bases). The CDR3 spans 14 residues. Trimming left V 0 bases short and J 7 bases short, with 13 bases between. Per germline, CDR1 ENHRY and CDR2 SYGVKD.

This clonotype was seen repeatedly, ten times or more. This chain links TRBV9 with TRBJ1-5; D possibly corresponds to TRBD1 (5 bases). The CDR3 spans 14 residues. Trimming cost V 2 bases and J 0 bases, with 6 bases left between them. Germline V CDR1 and CDR2: SGDLS, YYNGEE. CDR3 nucleotide sequence: TGTGCCAGCAGCGTGGGGGGTAGCAATCAGCCCCAGCATTTT. Translation: CASSVGGSNQPQHF. Variable domain in full (rest from reference TRBV9 and TRBJ1-5): DSGVTQTPKHLITATGQRVTLRCSPRSGDLSVYWYQQSLDQGLQFLIQYYNGEERAKGNILERFSAQQFPDLHSELNLSSLELGDSALYFCASSVGGSNQPQHFGDGTRLSIL.

This clonotype was observed at least ten times. The chain recombines TRBV28 with TRBJ2-7; 8 nucleotides match TRBD1. V lost 8 bases and J lost 2; bases outside the gene matches: 5. The germline V gene encodes CDR1 MDHEN and CDR2 SYDVKM. This CDR3 comprises 13 residues. The CDR3 bases are TGTGCCAGCCAGGACAGGGCCACCTACGAGCAGTACTTC. Its protein is CASQDRATYEQYF.

This clonotype showed up many times. J is TRBJ1-4 and V is TRBV30; D may be TRBD1 (6 bases). This CDR3 is 15 amino acids long. Deletions cut 1 base from V and 5 bases from J, with 14 bases between. The germline gives CDR1 GTSNPN, CDR2 SVGIG (reference sequence). CDR3 nucleotides: TGTGCCTGGAGTGCCCAAATAACAGGGAATGAAAAACTGTTTTTT. Its translation is CAWSAQITGNEKLFF.

In its sample, this clonotype was seen a few times. V gene TRBV28 combines with J gene TRBJ2-3; D is tentatively TRBD1 or TRBD2 (5 bases each). Trimming stripped 4 bases from V and 5 bases from J, with 19 bases between. Germline assignment: CDR1 MDHEN and CDR2 SYDVKM. The CDR3 length is 16 residues. CDR3 region: CASSSPYRSRGDTQYF. CDR3 nucleotides: TGTGCCAGCAGTTCGCCATACAGGTCACGGGGAGATACGCAGTATTTT.

A few counts support this clonotype. Possible read error: a much larger clone is one base away. The rearrangement uses TRBV6-5 and TRBJ2-2; D unresolved. The CDR3 consists of 14 residues. The V and J ends lost 5 bases and 3 bases respectively, with 10 bases between them. CDR1 and CDR2 (germline): MNHEY, SVGAGI. The CDR3 DNA reads TGTGCCAGCAGTCACGACTTTTACACCGGGGAGCTGTTTTTT. As protein: CASSHDFYTGELFF.

This clonotype came up a few times. The V and J genes are TRBV28 and TRBJ2-2; TRBD1 matches at 10 bases. CDR1 and CDR2 from the germline V gene are MDHEN and SYDVKM. J lost 6 bases, V lost 1 base, and 5 bases had no gene match. The length of the CDR3 is 16 residues. The CDR3 spells CASSLYRTGGAGELFF. The CDR3 nucleotides read TGTGCCAGCAGTTTATACCGGACAGGGGGTGCCGGGGAGCTGTTTTTT.

This clonotype was counted a few times. A much larger clone sits a single nucleotide away, making a read error possible. The CDR3 does not end in the conserved phenylalanine or tryptophan, so this is likely a read error. V gene TRBV14 combines with J gene TRBJ2-1, with TRBD1 as a possible D gene (6 bases). The CDR3 covers 13 residues. CDR1 SGHDN and CDR2 FVKESK come from the germline V gene. The ends were cut back, 5 bases at V and 6 bases at J, with 11 bases in the middle. The CDR3 protein is CASSYGTTNEQFS. CDR3 DNA sequence: TGTGCCAGCAGCTACGGGACAACCAATGAGCAGTTCTCC.

The gene calls are TRBV29-1 and TRBJ2-3, with TRBD1 matching over 7 bases. The J segment lost 2 bases and the V segment lost 6 bases, leaving 5 bases of the junction unmatched. The CDR3 has 13 residues. CDR1 SQVTM and CDR2 ANQGSEA come from the germline V gene. This CDR3 reads CSVSDRPTDTQYF. Here the CDR3 DNA reads TGCAGCGTGTCGGACAGGCCCACAGATACGCAGTATTTT.

The rearrangement links TRBV12-3 or TRBV12-4 to TRBJ1-1, with D unresolved. The V gene lost 4 bases and the J gene lost 2 bases, with 14 bases spanning the gap. This CDR3 is 15 amino acids long. The CDR3 region has the DNA TGTGCCAGCAGTTCCTGGACGGAAACTAACACTGAAGCTTTCTTT. It yields the protein CASSSWTETNTEAFF.